This TCR beta chain is drawn from a study of shared T cell receptors in the human thymus (dated by TCRdb to the early 2020s). Describing the broader study: The study examined how the human thymus generates shared, self-reactive T-cell receptor alpha chains.

The library came from the immunoSEQ multiplex PCR assay. What TCRdb holds here is the immuneACCESS table cut down to in-frame rearrangements. Part of the clones is not present; checked against another copy, under half of the missing clones reflect an unresolved V gene, and the others are unexplained. This sample has almost 550,000 clones in its table, and approximately 78% of those were observed once. Roughly 0.013% of the sample is held by the ten biggest clonotypes. The junction shows trimming of 0 bases on V and 2 bases on J, and the gene matches do not reach 0 bases of it. In the germline V gene (reference sequence), CDR1 corresponds to GTSNPN and CDR2 to SVGIG. The CDR3 holds 13 amino acids from the cysteine to the phenylalanine. Here the CDR3 DNA is all that survives: 39 bases in frame from base 1. Remarks on this clone: The antigen this receptor binds is unknown. No base qualities exist here, and no much larger clone lies one base off it.

In addition, the sample was reused for a study of human thymus T cells. Drawing on the second study: In Finland, the donors were immunologically healthy infants who were having open corrective cardiac surgery for congenital heart defects. Thymus tissue was collected as surgical resects that were removed during corrective cardiac surgery. Biased V and J gene segment usage appeared to be present in both thymic and peripheral blood repertoires. The related research reported highly overlapping thymic TCR repertoires among unrelated individuals. The study described the TCR alpha and beta repertoires in under 10 infant thymus samples and a handful of matching peripheral blood samples. The cohort included several male and two female infants, with donor ages spanning 7 to 244 days. Thymocytes were freed from the tissue by mechanical means and kept at -70 degrees C as pellets of roughly 9.5-31 million cells. A QIAsymphony instrument was used to extract genomic DNA from the frozen cell pellets. The immunoSEQ multiplex PCR assay was used to amplify the TCRB and TCRAD loci from a standardized amount of quality-controlled genomic DNA. The amplicons spanned the V(D)J region and were long enough to cover the CDR3 and allow V and J genes to be identified. The amplicons were sequenced on an Illumina platform via the commercial immunoSEQ service. Corrections for primer bias and sequencing errors followed previously described methods, while TCRAD and TCRB definitions were based on the IMGT database. Repertoires were analysed with immunoSEQ Analyzer 3.0 and VDJTools, covering basic statistics, V/J segment usage, diversity estimates, rarefaction and pairwise overlap. Diversity was estimated using the Chao1, ChaoE, Efron-Thisted, Shannon and inverse Simpson indices, and was also estimated on datasets down-sampled to the size of the smallest sample. For repertoire overlap, CDR3 nucleotide sequence, V gene and J gene had to match strictly, and clustering was done by Jaccard-based multidimensional scaling. On average, thymus samples yielded roughly 800,000 unique TCRB clonotypes, whereas blood samples yielded some 80,000.

The specimen sequenced was thymocytes. The clonotype originates from a boy younger than two with a congenital heart defect. Donor details come from another sample of the same person, matched by shared clones. In this chain, TRBV30 is recombined with TRBJ2-5; TRBD1 fits 7 bases in the junction. The CDR3 is CAWSVGQQETQYF. At the DNA level, the sequence is TGTGCCTGGAGTGTGGGACAGCAAGAGACCCAGTACTTC.